The clone carrying this T cell receptor (beta chain) was observed a single time. This CDR3 has 16 amino acids. V shed 5 bases and J 0 bases; nucleotides not matched to a gene: 10. Germline lookup yields CDR1 SGHVS and CDR2 FNYEAQ. In the original workflow: How many nucleated cells were present was estimated from reference gene primer amplification. Using immunoSEQ multiplex PCR, the repertoire was profiled, and TCRdb retains in-frame clones only, with some absent. The V and J calls and clone size come from that table; D and trimming were worked out from the DNA. This table has 61,000 or so clones, roughly 90% appearing once. These data originate in a study of blood T cell repertoires in COVID-19.

The sample comprised peripheral blood. V is TRBV7-6 and J is TRBJ2-7, with 7 bases that match TRBD1. This receptor was obtained from a woman aged 45-60 years with active or convalescent COVID-19. The CDR3 DNA reads as TGTGCCAGCAGCCCCCGCGGACAGGTTCTCTCCTACGAGCAGTACTTC. The encoded protein is CASSPRGQVLSYEQYF. The full variable domain, rest sourced from reference TRBV7-6 and TRBJ2-7, is GAGVSQSPRYKVTKRGQDVALRCDPISGHVSLYWYRQALGQGPEFLTYFNYEAQQDKSGLPNDRFSAERPEGSISTLTIQRTEQRDSAMYRCASSPRGQVLSYEQYFGPGTRLTVT.